Below are 5 T cell receptor beta chains sequenced from a single sample in a study of beta chain features in type 1 diabetes. Regarding the study as a whole: Moderate yet significant TCRB CDR3 shortening was seen in Type 1 diabetes patients in all four CD4+ subsets.

Their cognate antigens are unknown. Reverse transcription of all isolated RNA meant that expressed TCRB transcripts were sequenced. The assay was immunoSEQ multiplex PCR, and TCRdb's table has in-frame clones only and misses some. The sample consists of over 150,000 clones, about 9% of them appearing once. The sequenced sample was central memory CD4+ T cells from blood. Receptors originate from a woman aged 18-29 years with type 1 diabetes.

The chain recombines TRBV2 with TRBJ2-7, with D perhaps matching TRBD2 (5 bases). Per the germline V gene, CDR1 is SNHLY and CDR2 is FYNNEI. CDR3 length equals 12 residues. V was shortened by 4 bases and J by 4 bases, with 8 bases between the two germline ends. The CDR3 protein is CASSVLDYEQYF. The DNA of the CDR3 is TGTGCCAGCAGTGTACTAGATTACGAGCAGTACTTC.

This clone was counted only a few times. CDR3 coding DNA: TGTGCCGGTGACAGGGTTGGCTACACCTTC. Encoded protein: CAGDRVGYTF. V gene TRBV30 combines with J gene TRBJ1-2, with 7 nucleotides matching TRBD1. Germline V CDR1 and CDR2: GTSNPN, SVGIG (reference sequence). The V gene end was trimmed by 8 bases and the J gene end by 7 bases; junction bases not matched to a gene: 4. The CDR3 runs to 10 residues.

This clone appeared a few times. The J gene is TRBJ2-5, the V gene TRBV7-2, with 7 bases that match TRBD2. Trimming took 1 base from V and 4 from J; bases not matched to a gene: 6. Germline lookup yields CDR1 SGHTA and CDR2 FQGNSA. This CDR3 has 15 residues. The CDR3 loop reads CASSLVWGEGETQYF. CDR3 bases: TGTGCCAGCAGCTTAGTATGGGGGGAGGGAGAGACCCAGTACTTC.

There are many counts of this clone. V gene TRBV28 combines with J gene TRBJ1-2; 9 bases align to TRBD1. CDR3 length equals 15 residues. J gave up 6 bases and V 5 bases, and 10 bases lay outside the gene matches. Germline values: CDR1 MDHEN, CDR2 SYDVKM. The CDR3 reads CASSPPGTGRNGYTF. The CDR3 nucleotides are TGTGCCAGCAGTCCCCCCGGGACAGGGAGGAATGGCTACACCTTC.

This clone was seen repeatedly, ten times or more. The same CDR3 also results from other DNA sequences found in this sample. This sequence joins TRBV28 and TRBJ2-7, with TRBD1 as a possible D gene (5 bases). Between the trimmed V and J ends, which lost 7 bases and 2 bases, there was a span of 6 bases. Per germline, CDR1 MDHEN and CDR2 SYDVKM. The CDR3 has 11 residues. The CDR3 bases are TGTGCCAGCACAGGGCCCTACGAGCAGTACTTC. Translating gives CASTGPYEQYF.